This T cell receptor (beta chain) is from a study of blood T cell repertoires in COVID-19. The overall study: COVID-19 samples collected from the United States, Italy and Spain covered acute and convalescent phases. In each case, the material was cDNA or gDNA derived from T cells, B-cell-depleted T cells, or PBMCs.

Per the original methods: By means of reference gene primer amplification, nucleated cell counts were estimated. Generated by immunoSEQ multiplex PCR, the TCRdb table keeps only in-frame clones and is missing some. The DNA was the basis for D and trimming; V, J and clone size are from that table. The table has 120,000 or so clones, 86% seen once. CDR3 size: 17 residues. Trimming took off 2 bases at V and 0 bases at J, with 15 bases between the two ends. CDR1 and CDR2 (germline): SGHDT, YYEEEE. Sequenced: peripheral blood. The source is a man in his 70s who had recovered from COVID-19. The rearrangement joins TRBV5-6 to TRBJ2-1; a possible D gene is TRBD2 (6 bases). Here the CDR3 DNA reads TGTGCCAGCAGCTTTGTGGGCGGAGGGAGCTCCTACAATGAGCAGTTCTTC. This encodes CASSFVGGGSSYNEQFF.